The 11 T cell receptor beta chains below come from one sample, sequenced in a study of CD8+ T cells in alopecia areata. Sequencing relied on a cDNA template that was reverse transcribed from extracted RNA. Sequencing was performed with immunoSEQ multiplex PCR; in TCRdb, only in-frame clones are kept and a portion is missing. The table lists about 190,000 clones, 50% to 60% of them singletons. The specimen was CD4+ T cells sorted from blood, collected at week 0. The receptors stem from a human donor with alopecia areata.

The J gene is TRBJ2-7, the V gene TRBV5-5, with 9 bases lining up with TRBD1. Germline-derived CDR1 and CDR2 are SGHKS and YYEKEE (reference sequence). The CDR3 length is 15 residues. The ends lost 4 bases at V and 5 bases at J; junction bases unmatched: 10. The CDR3 region is CASSLATGTGNEQYF. The CDR3 nucleotides are TGTGCCAGCAGCCTCGCCACCGGGACAGGGAACGAGCAGTACTTC.

This chain uses TRBV7-2 with TRBJ2-1, with unresolved D. V gave up 5 bases and J gave up 3 bases, with 11 bases separating them. There are 14 residues in the CDR3. CDR1 is SGHTA, CDR2 FQGNSA, per germline. In DNA, the CDR3 is TGTGCCAGCAGCAAAGCTGACCGCTACAATGAGCAGTTCTTC. Protein sequence: CASSKADRYNEQFF.

This clone was found a few times. This chain links TRBV23-1 with TRBJ1-5; D unresolved. TRBV23-1 counts as an open reading frame of uncertain function. The length of the CDR3 is 14 residues. With 0 bases removed from V and 7 bases from J, the gap between germline ends came to 10 bases. The CDR3 DNA reads as TGCGCCAGCAGTCAATCTATGATAGAGCAGCCCCAGCATTTT. This encodes CASSQSMIEQPQHF.

This clone was detected only a few times. The rearrangement uses TRBV28 and TRBJ2-5; D remains unclear. Trimming removed 5 bases at V and 0 bases at J, with 13 bases between. Looked up from germline, CDR1 is MDHEN and CDR2 is SYDVKM. The CDR3 is 15 residues long. DNA for the CDR3: TGTGCCAGCAGTCCCTCTTCTGGCAACCAAGAGACCCAGTACTTC. Translating it yields CASSPSSGNQETQYF. Complete variable domain (other parts from reference TRBV28 and TRBJ2-5): DVKVTQSSRYLVKRTGEKVFLECVQDMDHENMFWYRQDPGLGLRLIYFSYDVKMKEKGDIPEGYSVSREKKERFSLILESASTNQTSMYLCASSPSSGNQETQYFGPGTRLLVL.

The chain carries TRBV19 and TRBJ1-4; 10 bases line up with TRBD1. V was clipped by 6 bases and J by 5 bases; unmatched bases: 3. This CDR3 is built from 14 residues. In germline, CDR1 is LNHDA, CDR2 SQIVND (reference sequence). CDR3: CASRRDRGNEKLFF. The CDR3 bases are TGTGCCAGTAGGAGGGACAGGGGAAATGAAAAACTGTTTTTT.

This rearrangement joins TRBV5-1 to TRBJ2-2, with a tentative D call TRBD2 (5 bases). CDR1 is SGHRS, CDR2 YFSETQ, per germline. This CDR3 contains 15 residues. V was pared by 1 base and J by 3 bases, with 10 bases between. CDR3 in DNA: TGCGCCAGCAGCTTGAACCAGCGGCACACCGGGGAGCTGTTTTTT. Translation: CASSLNQRHTGELFF.

The V gene is TRBV29-1, the J gene TRBJ2-5, with D possibly matching TRBD1 (6 bases). Germline assignment: CDR1 SQVTM and CDR2 ANQGSEA. Trimming took 6 bases from V and 8 from J, leaving 19 bases between them. The CDR3 extends over 13 amino acids. The CDR3 coding sequence is TGCAGCGTGGGGGCGAGGGCAACCGTTACCCAGTACTTC. Its translation: CSVGARATVTQYF.

This chain links TRBV20-1 with TRBJ2-5; no clear D. The ends were cut back, 3 bases at V and 5 bases at J, with 7 bases in the middle. Germline CDR1 is DFQATT and CDR2 is SNEGSKA (reference sequence). The CDR3 sequence is 11 residues long. The CDR3 DNA is TGCAGTGCTAGTGTTTCGGAGACCCAGTACTTC. It encodes CSASVSETQYF.

The J gene is TRBJ1-6, the V gene TRBV9; 9 bases fit TRBD1. Germline V gives CDR1 SGDLS, CDR2 YYNGEE. The CDR3 length is 15 residues. V shed 3 bases and J 11 bases; nucleotides not matched to a gene: 9. The CDR3 DNA reads as TGTGCCAGCAGCGGGTCAGGGACAGGGAGTGCACCCCTCCACTTT. It specifies CASSGSGTGSAPLHF. Variable domain in full (rest from reference TRBV9 and TRBJ1-6): DSGVTQTPKHLITATGQRVTLRCSPRSGDLSVYWYQQSLDQGLQFLIQYYNGEERAKGNILERFSAQQFPDLHSELNLSSLELGDSALYFCASSGSGTGSAPLHFGNGTRLTVT.

This chain joins TRBV7-9 and TRBJ1-6; weak D call: TRBD1 (5 bases). The CDR3 length is 15 residues. Germline assignment: CDR1 SEHNR and CDR2 FQNEAQ (reference sequence). V was cut by 2 bases and J by 10 bases, with 15 bases left in between. This CDR3 reads CASSLRGTEQSPLHF. Here the CDR3 DNA reads TGTGCCAGCAGCTTACGTGGGACCGAACAATCACCCCTCCACTTT.

V and J are TRBV5-6 and TRBJ1-1, with D perhaps TRBD1 (6 bases). This CDR3 region has 13 residues. Looked up from germline, CDR1 is SGHDT and CDR2 is YYEEEE. Trimming shortened V by 2 bases and J by 11 bases, and 16 bases separated the two germline ends. The CDR3: CASSFLIQGTAFF. CDR3 sequence (DNA): TGTGCCAGCAGCTTTTTGATACAGGGTACGGCTTTCTTT.